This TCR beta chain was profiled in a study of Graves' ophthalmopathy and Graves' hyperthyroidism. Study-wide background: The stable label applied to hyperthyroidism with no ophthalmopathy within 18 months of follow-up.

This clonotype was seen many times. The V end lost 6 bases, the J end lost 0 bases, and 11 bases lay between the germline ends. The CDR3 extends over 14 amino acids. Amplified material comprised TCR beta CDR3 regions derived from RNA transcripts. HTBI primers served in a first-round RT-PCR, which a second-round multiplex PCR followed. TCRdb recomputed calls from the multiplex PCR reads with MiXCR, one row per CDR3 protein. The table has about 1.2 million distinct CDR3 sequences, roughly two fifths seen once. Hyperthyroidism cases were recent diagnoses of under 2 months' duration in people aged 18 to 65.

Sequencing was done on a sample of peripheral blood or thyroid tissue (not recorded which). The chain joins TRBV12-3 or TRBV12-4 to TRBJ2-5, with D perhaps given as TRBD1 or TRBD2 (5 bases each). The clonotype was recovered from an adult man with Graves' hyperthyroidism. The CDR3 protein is CASRSRGHQETQYF. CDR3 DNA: TGTGCCAGCAGATCCCGGGGCCACCAAGAGACCCAGTACTTC.